The 20 T cell receptor beta chains listed next were all sequenced from one sample in a study of T-cell memory formation after mild COVID-19. TCRdb analysed the 5' RACE reads with MiXCR anew, one entry per CDR3 protein. Of fewer than 350,000 distinct CDR3 sequences in the sample, approximately 18% were seen once. Input material: PBMCs or a T cell subset sorted from them (not recorded which). The receptors stem from a man between 18 and 29 years old who had mild COVID-19 (a few samples of this study predate the infection). Cell type and time point are not known.

This chain uses TRBV24-1 with TRBJ1-5; no definite D call. The V end was cut by 3 bases, the J end by 4 bases, with 6 bases between. In germline, CDR1 is KGHDR, CDR2 SFDVKD. The CDR3 is made up of 13 amino acids. The CDR3 reads CATSDTTNQPQHF. CDR3 sequence (DNA): TGTGCCACCAGTGATACTACAAATCAGCCCCAGCATTTT.

The CDR3: CASSPFSSTDTQYF. CDR3 sequence (DNA): TGTGCCAGCAGCCCATTCAGCAGCACAGATACGCAGTATTTT. The chain has TRBV7-3 and TRBJ2-3; D uncertain. This CDR3 has 14 residues. V was trimmed by 5 bases and J by 0 bases, leaving 9 bases between them. Looked up from germline, CDR1 is SGHTA and CDR2 is FQGTGA.

This clonotype turned up a few times. The rearrangement uses TRBV20-1 and TRBJ2-5, with 11 bases matching TRBD2. With V trimmed by 6 bases and J by 5 bases, 8 bases remained unmatched. Germline values: CDR1 DFQATT, CDR2 SNEGSKA (reference sequence). The CDR3 totals 14 residues. The CDR3 protein is CSARGSGGDETQYF. The CDR3 DNA sequence: TGCAGTGCCCGAGGTAGCGGGGGGGATGAGACCCAGTACTTC.

The J gene is TRBJ2-7, the V gene TRBV20-1; TRBD1 matches 8 bases. The length of the CDR3 is 15 residues. V lost 5 bases to trimming and J lost 1 base; unmatched junction nucleotides: 10. Germline lookup yields CDR1 DFQATT and CDR2 SNEGSKA (reference sequence). CDR3 residues: CSAHPPGTGSYEQYF. The CDR3 nucleotides read TGCAGTGCTCATCCCCCCGGGACAGGATCCTACGAGCAGTACTTC.

This clonotype was counted only a few times. The chain combines TRBV7-2 with TRBJ2-7; unclear D gene. Germline V gene sequence: CDR1 SGHTA, CDR2 FQGNSA. The CDR3 is made up of 14 amino acids. The V and J ends lost 2 bases and 1 base respectively, with 9 bases between them. The DNA for the CDR3 is TGTGCCAGCAGCTTAAGCAGGACGTCCTACGAGCAGTACGTC. Its protein is CASSLSRTSYEQYV.

In its sample, this clonotype was seen many times. The rearrangement joins TRBV20-1 to TRBJ2-2; TRBD2 matches at 7 bases. The CDR3 sequence is 14 residues long. Germline values: CDR1 DFQATT, CDR2 SNEGSKA (reference sequence). J gave up 0 bases and V 5 bases, and 3 bases lay outside the gene matches. In DNA form, the CDR3 reads TGCAGTGCTCTAGCGGAGACGAACACCGGGGAGCTGTTTTTT. Protein product: CSALAETNTGELFF.

This clonotype was found a few times. The V call is TRBV12-3 or TRBV12-4, the J call TRBJ1-1; 8 bases are a match to TRBD1. J lost 0 bases, V lost 3 bases, and 6 bases had no gene match. The CDR3 has 16 amino acids. The CDR3, as DNA: TGTGCCAGCAGTTTGGACAGGGCGACCATGAACACTGAAGCTTTCTTT. Translating it yields CASSLDRATMNTEAFF.

This clonotype showed up just a few times. The gene calls are TRBV5-1 and TRBJ2-7; no reliable D call. In germline, CDR1 is SGHRS, CDR2 YFSETQ. V lost 4 bases and J 2 bases, leaving 13 bases between the germline ends. This CDR3 is 14 amino acids long. CDR3 nucleotide sequence: TGCGCCAGCAGCCCTCGGGCAGGAACCTACGAGCAGTACTTC. It translates to CASSPRAGTYEQYF.

The rearrangement uses TRBV27 and TRBJ2-5; tentatively, D is TRBD2 (7 bases). CDR3 length: 14 amino acids. The V gene lost 6 bases and the J gene lost 4 bases, with 15 bases spanning the gap. CDR1 is MNHEY and CDR2 is SMNVEV in the germline V gene (reference sequence). The CDR3 sequence is CASSSRGPGETQYF. Here the CDR3 DNA reads TGTGCCAGCAGCTCGCGGGGGCCGGGAGAGACCCAGTACTTC.

V is TRBV5-1 and J is TRBJ1-1, with D possibly TRBD1 on 5 matching bases. The CDR3 runs 15 residues. Germline assignment: CDR1 SGHRS and CDR2 YFSETQ. V lost 3 bases, J lost 2 bases, and 14 bases lay in between. The CDR3 protein is CASSSYDRANTEAFF. Written as DNA, the CDR3 is TGCGCCAGCAGCTCATATGACAGAGCTAACACTGAAGCTTTCTTT.

The sample holds a few counts of this clonotype. The chain couples TRBV12-3 or TRBV12-4 to TRBJ1-5, with 11 bases lining up with TRBD1. CDR3 size: 15 residues. The V and J ends lost 0 bases and 6 bases, in that order; junction bases with no gene match: 1. The CDR3 DNA sequence: TGTGCCAGCAGTTTAGCGGGACAGGGGGGTCAGCCCCAGCATTTT. It is translated as CASSLAGQGGQPQHF.

This clonotype was seen only a few times. The V call is TRBV24-1, the J call TRBJ2-7; D possibly corresponds to TRBD1 (6 bases). V lost 9 bases and J lost 2, with 13 bases in between. This CDR3 is built from 13 residues. CDR1 is KGHDR, CDR2 SFDVKD, per germline. The CDR3 loop reads CATALGQTYEQYF. CDR3 bases: TGTGCCACCGCCCTCGGACAGACCTACGAGCAGTACTTC.

V and J are TRBV30 and TRBJ1-1; perhaps TRBD1 as D (5 bases). CDR3 length: 12 residues. CDR1 is GTSNPN, CDR2 SVGIG, per germline (reference sequence). The CDR3 reads CAEGFGNTEAFF. In DNA form, the CDR3 reads TGTGCTGAGGGGTTTGGGAACACTGAAGCTTTCTTT.

The gene calls are TRBV5-1 and TRBJ1-1; D is ambiguous. Trimming cost V 3 bases and J 10 bases, with 16 bases left between them. This CDR3 is 13 amino acids long. CDR1 and CDR2 (germline): SGHRS, YFSETQ. Here the CDR3 reads CASSSGLLGGAFF. The CDR3 nucleotides read TGCGCCAGCAGCTCCGGTTTACTGGGAGGAGCTTTCTTT.

This clonotype was seen more than once but under ten times. The chain links TRBV5-1 to TRBJ2-3; D is perhaps TRBD2 (6 bases). Germline V lookup: CDR1 SGHRS, CDR2 YFSETQ. There are 15 residues in the CDR3. The V and J ends lost 5 bases and 0 bases respectively, with 13 bases between them. This CDR3 reads CASSYAGPSTDTQYF. The CDR3, as DNA: TGCGCCAGCAGTTACGCGGGACCAAGCACAGATACGCAGTATTTT.

As DNA, the CDR3 is TGTGCCAGCAGTCCAGGGGGGCGGGGGTCTACCTACGAGCAGTACTTC. Translation: CASSPGGRGSTYEQYF. This sequence joins TRBV27 and TRBJ2-7; D tentatively reads TRBD1 or TRBD2 (7 bases each). Trimming shortened V by 5 bases and J by 2 bases, and 19 bases separated the two germline ends. Germline V gene data show CDR1 as MNHEY and CDR2 as SMNVEV (reference sequence). The CDR3 is 16 amino acids.

This clonotype was recorded a few times. This chain uses TRBV20-1 with TRBJ1-1, with a possible D match to TRBD1 (5 bases). Trimming left V 5 bases short and J 7 bases short, with 20 bases between. In germline, CDR1 is DFQATT, CDR2 SNEGSKA (reference sequence). This CDR3 is 14 amino acids long. The CDR3 coding sequence is TGCAGTGCTGGGGCACAGGTCGTAAAGGGTGAAGCTTTCTTT. This translates into CSAGAQVVKGEAFF.

V is TRBV29-1 and J is TRBJ2-5; a possible D gene is TRBD1 (6 bases). CDR1 and CDR2 from the germline V gene are SQVTM and ANQGSEA. Trimming took 6 bases from V and 5 from J, leaving 16 bases between them. This CDR3 region has 13 residues. CDR3 nucleotides: TGCAGCGTCCGAGGGGGAGTAAAGGAGACCCAGTACTTC. It codes for CSVRGGVKETQYF.

The V call is TRBV9, the J call TRBJ2-5; possible D gene TRBD2, 6 bases. The CDR3 loop spans 12 amino acids. V lost 3 bases and J 10 bases, leaving 13 bases between the germline ends. CDR1 and CDR2 (germline): SGDLS, YYNGEE. The CDR3 DNA reads TGTGCCAGCAGCGACAAGCCGGGACTCCAGTACTTC. Protein: CASSDKPGLQYF.

This clonotype turned up a few times. As DNA, the CDR3 is TGCGCCAGCAGAGCCGCCGGGACAGAGAACACCGGGGAGCTGTTTTTT. It encodes CASRAAGTENTGELFF. V and J are TRBV5-1 and TRBJ2-2; 7 nucleotides match TRBD1. Germline V gene lookup returns CDR1 SGHRS and CDR2 YFSETQ. Unmatched junction bases numbered 8, after V lost 5 bases and J lost 1 base. CDR3 length: 16 residues.